This is a list of T cell receptor beta chains from one sample in a study of beta chain features in type 1 diabetes. The repertoire was sequenced with immunoSEQ multiplex PCR; TCRdb's copy has only in-frame clones and lacks some. The sample has hundreds of thousands of clones, 15% seen once. Sequenced sample: naive CD4+ T cells from blood. These TCRs come from a man between 18 and 35 years old in good health. The conserved cysteine and the conserved F or W are not part of the CDR3 here.

v_call	j_call	cdr3_aa
TRBV4-3	TRBJ1-6	ASSFGQNSPLH
TRBV5-1	TRBJ2-3	ASSYKRGPSTDTQY
TRBV2	TRBJ2-7	ASSRGTAYEQY
TRBV7-2	TRBJ2-7	ASSFIFPGTSGAYEQY
TRBV6-5	TRBJ2-2	ASSVGSNTGELF
TRBV4-3	TRBJ2-3	ASSQVGTSGGAAADTQY
TRBV14	TRBJ2-6	ASSQDLGSGANVLT
TRBV4-3	TRBJ1-2	ASSQVQGNYGYT
TRBV2	TRBJ2-4	ASSRTGNIQY
TRBV9	TRBJ2-5	ASSVLGGWQETQY
TRBV28	TRBJ1-2	ASVTGGAYGYT
TRBV10-3	TRBJ2-7	AIQTTGYEQY
TRBV29-1	TRBJ2-5	SVGTGIKTQY
TRBV10-3	TRBJ1-1	AISGQLTINTEAF
TRBV7-2	TRBJ2-2	ASSLYGAGTGELF
TRBV15	-	ATSREKWTSAYEQY
TRBV18	TRBJ2-1	ASSPRGDEQF
TRBV19	TRBJ2-2	ASSMRLAGPTGELF
TRBV6-5	TRBJ2-7	ASGQGDYEQY
TRBV4-1	TRBJ1-2	ASSQPFRTAPFGYT
TRBV7-2	TRBJ2-5	ASRGSGETQY
TRBV2	TRBJ2-3	ASSEDRTDTQY
TRBV5-6	TRBJ2-5	ASSIDRAGETQY
TRBV10-3	TRBJ1-3	AISESGRDGNTIY
TRBV19	TRBJ2-1	ASIEGLHTQQNYNEQF
TRBV11-2	TRBJ1-6	ASSLAGAGSLH
TRBV7-9	TRBJ2-7	ASSSMTSGRPYSSYEQY
TRBV5-6	TRBJ2-7	ASSSSGTYLGAVA
TRBV29-1	TRBJ2-7	SAMTGSSYEQY
TRBV6-5	TRBJ1-5	ASSYGQPYQPQH
TRBV7-9	TRBJ1-3	ASSSGGDLGNTIY
TRBV7-9	TRBJ2-7	ASSSAGVYEQY
TRBV7-9	TRBJ1-1	ASSLTGVTEAF
TRBV21-1	TRBJ1-2	ASRGGYT
TRBV7-9	TRBJ2-7	ASSLVGASSYEQY
TRBV5-5	TRBJ2-7	ASSQWGVLSYEQY
TRBV5-1	TRBJ1-1	ASSLAPTGTNTEAF